This section outlines one T cell receptor (beta chain) sequence together with its context. Its antigen remains unidentified. Nothing much larger sits one base from this clone, and base qualities are not available. The record originates from a study of T cell responses to AZD1222 COVID-19 vaccine (dated by TCRdb to the early 2020s). Study-wide context: Because spike-specific TCR depth and breadth did not differ between the two schedules, AZD1222 recipients who got a second dose at roughly 4 weeks were pooled with those who got a second dose at roughly 12 weeks. TCR sequencing was performed for roughly 250 trial participants, of whom roughly 200 were given two doses of AZD1222 and about 25 were given two doses of MenACWY control vaccine. Enrollment into the trials was organized by age into subgroups of 18-55, 56-69 and 70-plus years, and those subgroups contained roughly 150, 30 and 60 TCR-sequenced participants, respectively.

General findings and caveats noted by the study authors: Because no samples from the day 14 peak response were available, repertoires could be characterized only after the peak T cell response. Epitopes outside the regions mutated in the B.1.351 and B.1.1.7 variants were reportedly recognized by nearly half of the unique spike-specific TCRs. In the small 56-69-year group, the increase in depth fell short of significance, most likely because of low power. After two AZD1222 doses, spike-specific TCR breadth and depth were significantly higher than at day 0 and than in MenACWY recipients. Conclusions about previously exposed vaccinees were limited because only six or seven AZD1222 recipients were SARS-CoV-2 seropositive at baseline. The whole spike protein was spanned by vaccine-associated CD4 TCRs, and dominant responses were seen in regions 160-218 and 743-854. Participants were mostly white British and included more females than males, and it was suggested by the authors that clonal diversity may have been underestimated.

The sample's time point, from its label and the paper: baseline before first vaccination. Samples from vaccinated people were obtained from the UK trials COV001 and COV002, which included a single-blind randomized controlled phase 2/3 trial of AZD1222 (ChAdOx1 nCoV-19) in healthy adults. For TCRbeta chain sequencing, PBMC samples from trial participants were taken at day 0 and at day 28 after the second dose. The CDR3 regions of human TCRbeta chains were analyzed by immunosequencing. The study's processing was this. Repertoire TCRs were matched against a reference library of SARS-CoV-2-specific TCRs generated with the MIRA antigen-specificity platform. Breadth meant the fraction of unique TCRs that were SARS-CoV-2-associated, whereas depth meant the fraction of total T cells that were SARS-CoV-2-associated. Using the MIRA data, each spike-specific TCR was assigned both to the spike region to which the TCR was reactive and to a CD4 or CD8 class. Log10-transformed breadth and depth values were compared by one-way ANOVA with Sidak's multiple comparisons tests. TCRdb holds this immuneACCESS table with in-frame rearrangements only. Some clones are missing; in checked studies, unresolved V genes explain under half, and the rest has no known cause. V, J and clone size are taken as reported in that table, and D and trimming were inferred from the DNA itself. This sample lists about 120,000 clones; 91% were detected once. The ten largest clonotypes hold approximately 4.8% of the sample.

Here V drops 5 bases and J drops 7 bases, and the junction holds 5 bases not matched to any gene. The CDR3 goes from the cysteine to the phenylalanine over 13 residues. The sequence is cut down to CDR3 DNA, 39 bases in frame from base 1. From a lookup of the germline V gene, CDR1 and CDR2 are SGHTA and FQGNSA. Rearrangement joined TRBV7-2 to TRBJ2-7; the central 10 bases match TRBD1. This sequence originates from an adult in good health. This specimen was peripheral blood, taken on day 0 of AZD1222 vaccination. The DNA is TGTGCCAGCAGCCCCGGACAGGGGGGAGAGCAGTACTTC. It specifies CASSPGQGGEQYF.